This is a list of T cell receptor beta chains from one sample in a study of T-cell reconstitution after alpha-beta-depleted transplantation in children. TCRdb fed the PCR reads into MiXCR, producing one record per CDR3 protein. The sample includes under 450,000 distinct CDR3 sequences, about an eighth of them seen just once. Sequencing used PBMCs, obtained from the stem cell graft. These receptors were obtained from a human donor who donated a stem cell graft to a child with Fanconi anemia. Both conserved end residues are part of each CDR3. D genes are given only for firm matches. Size is omitted from some rows. Given values are once, few, many or a class for expanded clones.

v_gene	j_gene	abundance	d_gene	CDR3nt	CDR3aa
TRBV7-6	TRBJ1-1	-	-	TGTGCCAGCAGCTCGCCGGGCTGGGGGGGCAGCACTGAAGCTTTCTTT	CASSSPGWGGSTEAFF
TRBV6-2/TRBV6-3	TRBJ2-7	many	TRBD1	TGTGCCAGCAGTTCCACCGACAGGGGAGAGTACGAGCAGTACTTC	CASSSTDRGEYEQYF
TRBV7-9	TRBJ1-3	few	TRBD1	TGTGCCAGCAGCCTGGGACAGGCCTTCTCTGGAAACACCATATATTTT	CASSLGQAFSGNTIYF
TRBV5-5	TRBJ2-6	many	TRBD1	TGTGCCAGCAGCCCGACAGGGGGGAGGGCCAACGTCCTGACTTTC	CASSPTGGRANVLTF
TRBV12-3/TRBV12-4	TRBJ2-1	-	-	TGTGCCAGCAGGCGGGCGGGCAGGGCGTACAATGAGCAGTTCTTC	CASRRAGRAYNEQFF
TRBV5-8	TRBJ1-2	-	-	TGTGCCAGCAGCAAGACAGTCCTAGCTAACTATGGCTACACCTTC	CASSKTVLANYGYTF
TRBV24-1	TRBJ2-1	many	TRBD2	TGTGCCACCAGTGACCCGGGGGGACTAAACAATGAGCAGTTCTTC	CATSDPGGLNNEQFF
TRBV27	TRBJ2-4	-	-	TGTGCCAGCAGTCTCCAGCAGGGTTTTAAAAACATTCAGTACTTC	CASSLQQGFKNIQYF
TRBV5-1	TRBJ1-6	many	-	TGCGCCAGCAGCCGGGACGGGGGGCCTGGATCACCCCTCCACTTT	CASSRDGGPGSPLHF
TRBV29-1	TRBJ2-7	-	-	TGCAGCGCACGGACACTGGCGGGTTACGAGCAGTACTTC	CSARTLAGYEQYF
TRBV4-2	TRBJ2-7	-	TRBD2	TGTGCCAGCAGCCCTGTGGGACTAGCGGGCTACGAGCAGTACTTC	CASSPVGLAGYEQYF
TRBV5-1	TRBJ2-2	few	TRBD2	TGCGCCAGCAGCGAGGGACTAGCGAACACCGGGGAGCTGTTTTTT	CASSEGLANTGELFF
TRBV5-1	TRBJ1-4	many	-	TGCGCCAGCAGCTTGGACCTTGCAGGGCGGAAACTGTTTTTT	CASSLDLAGRKLFF
TRBV7-7	TRBJ2-1	many	-	TGTGCTAGCAGCTTAGCGCAAGAGAGCAATGAGCAGTTCTTC	CASSLAQESNEQFF
TRBV5-1	TRBJ2-2	-	-	TGCGCCAGCAGCGGCCGTTCCGACTTTAACCGTGAGCTGTTTTTT	CASSGRSDFNRELFF
TRBV12-3/TRBV12-4	TRBJ1-2	few	TRBD1	TGTGCCAGCAGTCTTATTGACAGGGAGAACTATGGCTACACCTTC	CASSLIDRENYGYTF
TRBV5-1	TRBJ2-1	many	-	TGCGCCAGCAGACTAGTCGGATCCTACAATGAGCAGTTCTTC	CASRLVGSYNEQFF
TRBV5-1	TRBJ2-1	many	-	TGCGCCAGCAGCTTGGCCCTTGTTGAAGATGAGCAGTTCTTC	CASSLALVEDEQFF
TRBV6-1	TRBJ2-1	many	TRBD1	TGTGCCAGCAGTGCCGCCGGGACAGGGGAAGATGAGCAGTTCTTC	CASSAAGTGEDEQFF
TRBV5-1	TRBJ2-7	many	TRBD1	TGCGCCAGCAGCTTTCGACAGGGGGTCTCCTACGAGCAGTACTTC	CASSFRQGVSYEQYF
TRBV21-1	TRBJ1-6	-	-	TGTGCCAGCAGCAAAGGCAGGGTTGGCTCACCCCTCCACTTT	CASSKGRVGSPLHF
TRBV5-1	TRBJ2-1	many	-	TGCGCCAGCACCTCGGGGGCCTACAATGAGCAGTTCTTC	CASTSGAYNEQFF
TRBV5-6	TRBJ1-4	-	-	TGTGCCAGCAGCCGGAAGGTTGCAACTAATGAAAAACTGTTTTTT	CASSRKVATNEKLFF
TRBV7-2	TRBJ1-5	-	-	TGTGCCAGCAACCCAGGGCTCTATAGCAATCAGCCCCAGCATTTT	CASNPGLYSNQPQHF
TRBV4-3	TRBJ2-2	few	TRBD1	TGCGCCAGCAGCCAACTCGACAGGGTAACCGGGGAGCTGTTTTTT	CASSQLDRVTGELFF
TRBV5-5	TRBJ2-7	-	-	TGTGCCAGCAGCTTGGAGGAGAATGGAGCCTACGAGCAGTACTTC	CASSLEENGAYEQYF
TRBV5-1	TRBJ2-1	-	TRBD1	TGCGCCAGCAGTTGGGACAGTGGGGGTGGCAATGAGCAGTTCTTC	CASSWDSGGGNEQFF
TRBV18	TRBJ1-2	-	TRBD1	TGTGCCAGCTCACCGCAACAGGGGGCTAACTATGGCTACACCTTC	CASSPQQGANYGYTF
TRBV12-3/TRBV12-4	TRBJ1-5	few	-	TGTGCCAGCAGTTTGAGGGGGGGAGCTAGCAATCAGCCCCAGCATTTT	CASSLRGGASNQPQHF
TRBV2	TRBJ2-1	-	-	TGTGCCAGCAGTGCATTTCACGGTGATGAGCAGTTCTTC	CASSAFHGDEQFF
TRBV5-1	TRBJ1-2	-	-	TGCGCCAGCAGCTTGGATGGCGGCAGCCCATCGAGGGGCTACACCTTC	CASSLDGGSPSRGYTF
TRBV6-2/TRBV6-3	TRBJ1-1	many	-	TGTGCCAGCAGTTCCGGGGGAGGAACTGAAGCTTTCTTT	CASSSGGGTEAFF
TRBV5-1	TRBJ1-1	few	TRBD1	TGCGCCAGCAGCTTGGTGGAGGGGGCCACTGAAGCTTTCTTT	CASSLVEGATEAFF
TRBV5-1	TRBJ2-2	many	-	TGCGCCAGCAGCGCGAGTGGGGGTAACACCGGGGAGCTGTTTTTT	CASSASGGNTGELFF
TRBV7-9	TRBJ2-5	many	TRBD2	TGTGCCAGCAGCTGGGAGGGACGGGAGACCCAGTACTTC	CASSWEGRETQYF
TRBV5-8	TRBJ2-1	many	-	TGTGCCAGCAGCTCTGATGTGGGGGGAAACTACAATGAGCAGTTCTTC	CASSSDVGGNYNEQFF
TRBV10-3	TRBJ2-7	-	TRBD1	TGTGCCATCAGTTCAGGGGGTCTCTCTACCTACGAGCAGTACTTC	CAISSGGLSTYEQYF
TRBV5-1	TRBJ2-3	many	TRBD2	TGCGCCAGCAGCTCACTAACTAGCGGGAGGACAGATACGCAGTATTTT	CASSSLTSGRTDTQYF
TRBV24-1	TRBJ2-7	few	-	TGTGCCACCAGTGATTTTCCGACTTGGGGCAGCTCCTACGAGCAGTACTTC	CATSDFPTWGSSYEQYF
TRBV20-1	TRBJ2-5	few	-	TGCAGTGCTGTAGGGGGGGCCGAGACCCAGTACTTC	CSAVGGAETQYF
TRBV20-1	TRBJ2-3	few	-	TGCAGTGCTAGAATGGCAGATACGCAGTATTTT	CSARMADTQYF
TRBV11-2	TRBJ1-1	many	-	TGTGCCAGCAGAGGACAGCCGAACACTGAAGCTTTCTTT	CASRGQPNTEAFF
TRBV10-2	TRBJ1-2	-	TRBD1	TGCGCCAGCAGTGAAGTGGGCAGGGGGCGCGGAGGCTACACCTTC	CASSEVGRGRGGYTF
TRBV4-3	TRBJ1-6	few	TRBD1	TGCGCCAGCAGCCAAGAATCGGGGACAGCCTATTCACCCCTCCACTTT	CASSQESGTAYSPLHF
TRBV29-1	TRBJ2-7	few	-	TGCAGCGTTGTGCGGGACAGATCCTACGAGCAGTACTTC	CSVVRDRSYEQYF
TRBV7-8	TRBJ2-3	few	-	TGTGCCAGCAGCTTAGCGGAATGGACAGATACGCAGTATTTT	CASSLAEWTDTQYF
TRBV5-1	TRBJ1-1	few	-	TGCGCCAGCAGCTTCAGGGCGGGACAGAACACTGAAGCTTTCTTT	CASSFRAGQNTEAFF
TRBV25-1	TRBJ2-5	few	-	TGTGCCAGCAGTGTGAATGTAGAGACCCAGTACTTC	CASSVNVETQYF
TRBV6-2/TRBV6-3	TRBJ2-1	many	TRBD2	TGTGCCAGCAAGTGGGTTCCAGCGGGGGGGGGAGAGCAGTTCTTC	CASKWVPAGGGEQFF
TRBV4-2	TRBJ2-5	-	-	TGTGCCAGCAGCTCCCACCGTTCTAGCACCGAGACCCAGTACTTC	CASSSHRSSTETQYF
TRBV11-2	TRBJ1-5	many	-	TGTGCCAGCAGCCCAGGGATGAATCAGCCCCAGCATTTT	CASSPGMNQPQHF